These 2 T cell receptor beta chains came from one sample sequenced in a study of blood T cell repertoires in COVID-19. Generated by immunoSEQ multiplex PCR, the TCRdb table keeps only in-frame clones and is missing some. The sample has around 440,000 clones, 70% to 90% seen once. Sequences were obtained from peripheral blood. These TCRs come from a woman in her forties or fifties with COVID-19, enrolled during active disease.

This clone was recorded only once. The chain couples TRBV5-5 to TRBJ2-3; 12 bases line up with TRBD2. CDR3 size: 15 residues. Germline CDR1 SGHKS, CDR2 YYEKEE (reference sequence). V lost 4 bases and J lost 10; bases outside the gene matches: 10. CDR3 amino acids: CASSQQRTSGTPQYF. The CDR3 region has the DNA TGTGCCAGCAGCCAACAGAGGACTAGCGGGACACCGCAGTATTTT.

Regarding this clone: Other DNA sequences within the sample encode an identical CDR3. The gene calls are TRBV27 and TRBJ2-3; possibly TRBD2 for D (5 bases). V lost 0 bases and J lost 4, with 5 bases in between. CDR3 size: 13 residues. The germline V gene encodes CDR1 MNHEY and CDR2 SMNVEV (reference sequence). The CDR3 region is CASSLSRADTQYF. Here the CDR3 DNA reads TGTGCCAGCAGTTTATCGAGGGCAGATACGCAGTATTTT.